This passage covers 30 T cell receptor beta chains from one sample sequenced in a study of cytomegalovirus exposure and HLA in healthy donors. The PCR contained 60 Vbeta and 13 Jbeta primers. Repertoires were generated with immunoSEQ multiplex PCR, while TCRdb's copy carries only in-frame clones and drops some. The sample records fewer than 150,000 clones, approximately 79% being singletons. The sequenced sample was PBMCs. The receptor set was obtained from a female donor in good health and CMV-seronegative.

This clone has just one count. The J gene is TRBJ1-2, the V gene TRBV28; 9 nucleotides agree with TRBD1. J lost 8 bases, V lost 6 bases, and 7 bases had no gene match. The V gene's germline CDR1 is MDHEN and CDR2 SYDVKM. This CDR3 comprises 13 residues. CDR3 sequence (DNA): TGTGCCAGCAGATTACAGGGGGCGCTCGGCTACACCTTC. Protein sequence: CASRLQGALGYTF.

The chain is built from TRBV5-4 and TRBJ2-5, with 8 bases lining up with TRBD2. CDR3 length equals 16 residues. Trimming at V came to 1 base and at J to 2 bases, leaving 7 bases not matched to a gene. Germline CDR1 reads SGHNT; CDR2 reads YYREEE (reference sequence). The CDR3, as DNA: TGTGCCAGCAGCTTGAAGGGTACGGGGGGGCAAGAGACCCAGTACTTC. This gives the protein CASSLKGTGGQETQYF.

The genes are TRBV29-1 and TRBJ1-5, with D maybe TRBD1 (5 bases). The ends were cut back, 5 bases at V and 2 bases at J, with 16 bases in the middle. The V gene's germline CDR1 is SQVTM and CDR2 ANQGSEA. This CDR3 is 15 amino acids long. The CDR3 sequence is CSVQTGGGGNQPQHF. The CDR3 DNA is TGCAGCGTTCAAACCGGGGGTGGGGGCAATCAGCCCCAGCATTTT.

The rearrangement joins TRBV5-6 to TRBJ1-5, with TRBD1 identical over 9 bases. The CDR3 has 15 residues. J was trimmed by 2 bases and V by 2 bases; bases with no gene match: 2. The germline V gene has CDR1 SGHDT and CDR2 YYEEEE. CDR3 sequence reads: CASSFRTGGNQPQHF. CDR3 nucleotide sequence: TGTGCCAGCAGCTTCAGGACAGGGGGCAATCAGCCCCAGCATTTT.

The chain couples TRBV5-4 to TRBJ2-3; D may be TRBD2 (6 bases). Germline values: CDR1 SGHNT, CDR2 YYREEE (reference sequence). With 2 bases removed from V and 0 bases from J, the gap between germline ends came to 16 bases. The CDR3 spans 17 residues. CDR3 region: CASSLSLAVASTDTQYF. CDR3 nucleotides: TGTGCCAGCAGCTTATCCTTAGCGGTAGCTAGCACAGATACGCAGTATTTT.

The CDR3 DNA reads as TGTGCCAGCAGCATCCGGGCTAGCGCCCTGGAAGATACGCAGTATTTT. The encoded protein is CASSIRASALEDTQYF. The J gene is TRBJ2-3, the V gene TRBV28; the D gene is possibly TRBD2 (6 bases). The V gene lost 6 bases and the J gene lost 5 bases, with 21 bases spanning the gap. This CDR3 is 16 amino acids long. The V gene's germline CDR1 is MDHEN and CDR2 SYDVKM.

The chain employs TRBV6-4 and TRBJ2-1, with TRBD1 matching 9 bases. This CDR3 spans 13 amino acids. V shed 4 bases, J shed 7 bases, and the junction held 2 bases outside the gene matches. Germline CDR1 MRHNA, CDR2 SNTAGT. CDR3 DNA sequence: TGTGCCAGCAGTGTCGACAGGGGGAATGAGCAGTTCTTC. Translated: CASSVDRGNEQFF.

The CDR3 region has the DNA TGTGCCAGCAGTTTAAGAGGCGGCAATCAGCCCCAGCATTTT. Amino acids: CASSLRGGNQPQHF. The gene calls are TRBV27 and TRBJ1-5; D call uncertain. This CDR3 is 14 amino acids long. Trimming left V 2 bases short and J 2 bases short, with 7 bases between. Germline V CDR1 and CDR2: MNHEY, SMNVEV (reference sequence).

The chain couples TRBV30 to TRBJ2-7; 12 nucleotides agree with TRBD1. J lost 5 bases, V lost 6 bases, and 11 bases had no gene match. CDR1 and CDR2 from the germline V gene are GTSNPN and SVGIG (reference sequence). This CDR3 is 15 amino acids long. The CDR3 spells CACLRPGQGANEQYF. CDR3 DNA: TGTGCCTGCCTGAGACCGGGACAGGGGGCAAACGAGCAGTACTTC.

This chain uses TRBV5-1 with TRBJ1-1; no firm D call. Deletions cut 0 bases from V and 2 bases from J, with 8 bases between. The CDR3 length is 14 residues. The germline V gene encodes CDR1 SGHRS and CDR2 YFSETQ. The DNA for the CDR3 is TGCGCCAGCAGCTTGGGGTACAGTAACACTGAAGCTTTCTTT. Translation gives CASSLGYSNTEAFF. Full variable domain (outside the CDR3, taken from reference TRBV5-1 and TRBJ1-1): KAGVTQTPRYLIKTRGQQVTLSCSPISGHRSVSWYQQTPGQGLQFLFEYFSETQRNKGNFPGRFSGRQFSNSRSEMNVSTLELGDSALYLCASSLGYSNTEAFFGQGTRLTVV.

The V call is TRBV7-8, the J call TRBJ2-1; possibly TRBD2 for D (7 bases). The V gene's germline CDR1 is SGHVS and CDR2 FQNEAQ. Deletions cut 4 bases from V and 8 bases from J, with 21 bases between. The CDR3 has 16 amino acids. Here the CDR3 reads CASSCQRDTGFDEQFF. The CDR3 DNA follows: TGTGCCAGCAGCTGCCAGCGGGACACAGGGTTCGATGAGCAGTTCTTC.

Comments on this clone: The same CDR3 arises from other DNA sequences in this sample as well. This chain connects TRBV29-1 to TRBJ1-1; D is uncertain. The CDR3 is 13 residues long. Germline values: CDR1 SQVTM, CDR2 ANQGSEA. V gave up 6 bases and J gave up 0 bases, with 11 bases separating them. The CDR3 protein is CSVVGRLNTEAFF. As DNA, the CDR3 is TGCAGCGTGGTGGGCCGTTTGAACACTGAAGCTTTCTTT.

The chain links TRBV27 to TRBJ1-5; D is possibly TRBD1 (6 bases). The CDR3 loop spans 13 amino acids. V dropped 9 bases and J dropped 6 bases, with 15 bases sitting between them. From germline, CDR1 is MNHEY and CDR2 SMNVEV (reference sequence). The CDR3 DNA reads as TGTGCCAGTTCGGGGGGGCAAGCTCAGCCCCAGCATTTT. It translates to CASSGGQAQPQHF.

There are a few counts of this clone. This chain uses TRBV7-9 with TRBJ1-1; a possible D gene is TRBD1 (6 bases). CDR3 length equals 14 residues. V shed 7 bases and J shed 1 base, with 13 bases lying between them. Germline V gene data show CDR1 as SEHNR and CDR2 as FQNEAQ (reference sequence). In nucleotides, the CDR3 is TGTGCCAGCAATAGGGGGGAGGGGAACACTGAAGCTTTCTTT. Protein product: CASNRGEGNTEAFF.

The chain joins TRBV9 to TRBJ2-3; 9 bases agree with TRBD2. This CDR3 contains 16 residues. The V gene's germline CDR1 is SGDLS and CDR2 YYNGEE. V lost 3 bases to trimming and J lost 7 bases; unmatched junction nucleotides: 12. The CDR3 reads CASSAEAGGRRHTQYF. The CDR3 DNA sequence: TGTGCCAGCAGCGCAGAGGCGGGAGGGAGGAGACATACGCAGTATTTT.

The V gene is TRBV23-1, the J gene TRBJ2-7; 9 bases are a match to TRBD1. TRBV23-1 is filed as an ORF, its function uncertain. The J segment lost 0 bases and the V segment lost 10 bases, leaving 7 bases of the junction unmatched. The CDR3 spans 14 residues. CDR3 sequence: CANKGDRASYEQYF. The CDR3 nucleotides are TGCGCCAACAAGGGGGACAGGGCCTCCTACGAGCAGTACTTC.

The chain carries TRBV28 and TRBJ2-2; maybe TRBD1 (6 bases). V lost 8 bases and J lost 2, with 15 bases in between. Germline CDR1 MDHEN, CDR2 SYDVKM. This CDR3 is 15 amino acids long. The CDR3 sequence is CASGYRVGNTGELFF. The DNA for the CDR3 is TGTGCCAGCGGCTACAGGGTGGGTAACACCGGGGAGCTGTTTTTT. Based on the CDR3 plus reference TRBV28 and TRBJ2-2, the full variable domain is DVKVTQSSRYLVKRTGEKVFLECVQDMDHENMFWYRQDPGLGLRLIYFSYDVKMKEKGDIPEGYSVSREKKERFSLILESASTNQTSMYLCASGYRVGNTGELFFGEGSRLTVL.

This clone was observed once. The J gene is TRBJ2-7, the V gene TRBV19; TRBD2 might be the D (5 bases). This CDR3 region has 16 residues. Trimming stripped 5 bases from V and 0 bases from J, with 17 bases between. Germline V gives CDR1 LNHDA, CDR2 SQIVND (reference sequence). This chain's CDR3 is CASSGLLSDSSYEQYF. The DNA for the CDR3 is TGTGCCAGTAGTGGACTCCTGTCGGACTCCTCCTACGAGCAGTACTTC.

The chain combines TRBV7-9 with TRBJ2-7; D is possibly TRBD2 (6 bases). Per germline, CDR1 SEHNR and CDR2 FQNEAQ (reference sequence). This CDR3 comprises 17 residues. Trimming pared 8 bases from V and 0 bases from J, leaving 23 bases between. The CDR3 bases are TGTGCCAGCCAGCCAACCGTTCTAGCGCGATCCTCCTACGAGCAGTACTTC. It encodes CASQPTVLARSSYEQYF.

This sequence joins TRBV2 and TRBJ1-1; 9 bases are shared with TRBD1. The germline gives CDR1 SNHLY, CDR2 FYNNEI. This CDR3 is built from 17 residues. With V trimmed by 5 bases and J by 6 bases, 16 bases remained unmatched. The CDR3 is CASSFSPGTGPEAEAFF. Written as DNA, the CDR3 is TGTGCCAGCAGTTTTAGTCCCGGGACAGGGCCGGAAGCTGAAGCTTTCTTT.

The V call is TRBV7-3, the J call TRBJ2-7; maybe TRBD2 (6 bases). Trimming stripped 2 bases from V and 4 bases from J, with 18 bases between. This CDR3 comprises 16 residues. The V gene's germline CDR1 is SGHTA and CDR2 FQGTGA. The CDR3 is CASSLGPAGLSYEQYF. CDR3 DNA: TGTGCCAGCAGCTTAGGGCCCGCCGGACTATCTTACGAGCAGTACTTC.

This clone was seen more than once but under ten times. The chain is built from TRBV6-1 and TRBJ2-7; D is unclear. The CDR3 runs 11 residues. Trimming removed 10 bases from V and 4 bases from J, with 11 bases in between. CDR1 is MNHNS, CDR2 SASEGT, per germline. The CDR3 bases are TGTGCCACCTACGAGGTTTACGAGCAGTACTTC. Amino acids: CATYEVYEQYF.

The V gene is TRBV29-1, the J gene TRBJ2-3, with TRBD2 identical over 9 bases. V was clipped by 7 bases and J by 3 bases; unmatched bases: 5. Germline CDR1 reads SQVTM; CDR2 reads ANQGSEA. This CDR3 is built from 13 residues. CDR3 in amino acids: CSGNSGRTDTQYF. The CDR3 bases are TGCAGCGGAAATAGCGGGAGAACAGATACGCAGTATTTT.

V and J are TRBV5-6 and TRBJ2-7, with a weak D call TRBD2 (5 bases). The CDR3 consists of 12 residues. V lost 4 bases and J 4 bases, leaving 9 bases between the germline ends. Germline V gene data show CDR1 as SGHDT and CDR2 as YYEEEE. The chain's CDR3 is CASSAGSYEQYF. The CDR3 nucleotides are TGTGCCAGCAGCGCGGGCTCATACGAGCAGTACTTC. The whole variable domain, filled in from reference TRBV5-6 and TRBJ2-7, reads DAGVTQSPTHLIKTRGQQVTLRCSPKSGHDTVSWYQQALGQGPQFIFQYYEEEERQRGNFPDRFSGHQFPNYSSELNVNALLLGDSALYLCASSAGSYEQYFGPGTRLTVT.

The chain carries TRBV10-1 and TRBJ2-2; 11 positions match TRBD2. Germline CDR1 and CDR2: WNHNN and SYGVQD (reference sequence). There are 20 residues in the CDR3. V shed 0 bases, J shed 5 bases, and the junction held 14 bases outside the gene matches. DNA of the CDR3: TGCGCCAGCAGTGAGTCGAGACCCTCACTAGCGGGAGTTCGTACCGGGGAGCTGTTTTTT. Its translation is CASSESRPSLAGVRTGELFF.

The chain joins TRBV7-6 to TRBJ2-2; D perhaps matches TRBD1 (6 bases). Germline CDR1 reads SGHVS; CDR2 reads FNYEAQ. V lost 4 bases to trimming and J lost 5 bases, with 14 bases between them. CDR3 size: 15 residues. CDR3 sequence (DNA): TGTGCCAGCAGCTCACAGGGCCGGGGAACCGGGGAGCTGTTTTTT. Translating it yields CASSSQGRGTGELFF.

This chain links TRBV19 with TRBJ1-4; a possible D gene is TRBD1 (6 bases). Germline CDR1 LNHDA, CDR2 SQIVND (reference sequence). Trimming removed 5 bases at V and 4 bases at J, with 14 bases between. CDR3 length: 15 amino acids. The CDR3: CASSVTGHFNEKLFF. The CDR3 DNA reads TGTGCCAGTAGTGTCACGGGACACTTTAATGAAAAACTGTTTTTT.

V and J are TRBV15 and TRBJ1-2; D call uncertain. CDR1 LNHNV and CDR2 YYDKDF come from the germline V gene (reference sequence). The CDR3 length is 15 residues. Trimming pared 0 bases from V and 4 bases from J, leaving 12 bases between. The CDR3 sequence is CATSRDRKEAYGYTF. The CDR3 DNA sequence: TGTGCCACCAGCAGAGATAGAAAAGAGGCCTATGGCTACACCTTC.

This clone showed up just once. The J gene is TRBJ2-3, the V gene TRBV4-2, with D unclear. Trimming removed 5 bases from V and 0 bases from J, with 9 bases in between. Per the germline V gene, CDR1 is LGHNA and CDR2 is YNFKEQ. The CDR3 loop spans 14 amino acids. The CDR3 reads CASSSTDSTDTQYF. The CDR3, as DNA: TGTGCCAGCAGCTCAACAGATAGCACAGATACGCAGTATTTT.

CDR3 amino acids: CASSETAGGNQPQHF. The CDR3 DNA reads TGTGCCAGCAGTGAGACCGCCGGGGGGAATCAGCCCCAGCATTTT. The J gene is TRBJ1-5, the V gene TRBV6-1; weak D call: TRBD1 (5 bases). Germline CDR1 reads MNHNS; CDR2 reads SASEGT. The CDR3 extends over 15 amino acids. V lost 3 bases and J lost 4, with 13 bases in between.